These 18 T cell receptor beta chains were all obtained from the same sample, sequenced in a study of shared clonotypes between healthy human individuals. Profiled with immunoSEQ multiplex PCR; TCRdb holds only in-frame clones, not every one. The sample lists approximately 2.4 million clones, approximately 96% occurring once. Sequencing was carried out using naive CD4+ T cells sorted from blood. Sample subset: CD45RA+ positively selected. The receptors were sampled from a young man in good health.

Of note for this clone: This CDR3 is also generated by other DNA sequences in the sample. V is TRBV5-4 and J is TRBJ2-7, with TRBD1 identical over 8 bases. V dropped 3 bases and J dropped 3; count of bases not matched to a gene: 5. The CDR3 spans 14 residues. The germline V gene has CDR1 SGHNT and CDR2 YYREEE (reference sequence). For the CDR3, the DNA is TGTGCCAGCAGCTCCGGACAGGGTATCTACGAGCAGTACTTC. It specifies CASSSGQGIYEQYF.

CDR3 region: CASSQRERLGEQYF. The CDR3, as DNA: TGTGCCAGCAGCCAAAGGGAAAGACTGGGCGAGCAGTACTTC. V is TRBV14 and J is TRBJ2-7; no firm D call. The CDR3 has 14 residues. Deletions cut 2 bases from V and 6 bases from J, with 14 bases between. The germline V gene has CDR1 SGHDN and CDR2 FVKESK. Looking up the rest from reference TRBV14 and TRBJ2-7 gives the full variable domain: EAGVTQFPSHSVIEKGQTVTLRCDPISGHDNLYWYRRVMGKEIKFLLHFVKESKQDESGMPNNRFLAERTGGTYSTLKVQPAELEDSGVYFCASSQRERLGEQYFGPGTRLTVT.

V usage is TRBV6-1 and J usage is TRBJ1-6, with 8 bases that match TRBD1. From germline, CDR1 is MNHNS and CDR2 SASEGT. Trimming took 6 bases from V and 7 from J; bases not matched to a gene: 5. The CDR3 loop spans 14 amino acids. This CDR3 is CASRAGQGNSPLHF. The CDR3 coding sequence is TGTGCCAGCAGGGCCGGACAGGGCAATTCACCCCTCCACTTT.

Worth noting for this clone: Other DNA sequences within the sample encode an identical CDR3. The genes are TRBV29-1 and TRBJ1-5; unclear D gene. The germline CDR1 and CDR2 sequences are SQVTM and ANQGSEA. The CDR3 length is 13 residues. Trimming pared 4 bases from V and 1 base from J, leaving 8 bases between. The CDR3 region has the DNA TGCAGCGTTGTCCAGGACAGCAATCAGCCCCAGCATTTT. Amino acids: CSVVQDSNQPQHF.

A single count supports this clone. The V and J genes are TRBV6-6 and TRBJ2-7, with 7 nucleotides matching TRBD2. The length of the CDR3 is 15 residues. Germline V lookup: CDR1 MNHNY, CDR2 SVGAGI (reference sequence). V was pared by 9 bases and J by 3 bases, with 14 bases of the junction left unmatched. This chain's CDR3 is CASTTTGGTSYEQYF. CDR3 nucleotides: TGTGCCAGTACCACGACGGGGGGAACGAGCTACGAGCAGTACTTC.

The rearrangement uses TRBV9 and TRBJ1-6; tentatively, D is TRBD1 (6 bases). Germline V gene data show CDR1 as SGDLS and CDR2 as YYNGEE. This CDR3 has 15 residues. V lost 0 bases and J lost 2, with 6 bases in between. CDR3 in DNA: TGTGCCAGCAGCGTAGAGGGGGCCTATAATTCACCCCTCCACTTT. Amino acid sequence: CASSVEGAYNSPLHF.

The rearrangement joins TRBV30 to TRBJ2-5; 12 bases line up with TRBD2. The J call may not be correct, given that the DNA end is closer to TRBJ2-7. CDR1 and CDR2 from the germline V gene are GTSNPN and SVGIG (reference sequence). The CDR3 consists of 18 residues. The CDR3 is CAWSGARGASGRAYEQYF. The CDR3 nucleotides are TGTGCCTGGAGTGGGGCCAGAGGGGCTAGCGGGAGGGCGTACGAGCAGTACTTC.

Turning to this clone: One junction end does not reproduce the germline sequence, and a read error may be involved. The chain joins TRBV7-7 to TRBJ2-1; TRBD2 matches at 9 bases. The CDR3 runs to 20 residues. Germline lookup yields CDR1 SSHAT and CDR2 FNYEAQ (reference sequence). CDR3 sequence (DNA): TGTGCTAGCAGCTTAAACCCGGCGGGAGGGGGTTTCGGGTCCTACAATGAGCAGTTCTTC. This encodes CASSLNPAGGGFGSYNEQFF. The full variable domain, rest sourced from reference TRBV7-7 and TRBJ2-1, is GAGVSQSPRYKVTKRGQDVTLRCDPISSHATLYWYQQALGQGPEFLTYFNYEAQPDKSGLPSDRFSAERPEGSISTLTIQRTEQRDSAMYRCASSLNPAGGGFGSYNEQFFGPGTRLTVL.

This clone has only one observation. The genes are TRBV9 and TRBJ2-3, with TRBD2 matching 11 bases. CDR1 is SGDLS, CDR2 YYNGEE, per germline. This CDR3 is built from 17 residues. V lost 0 bases to trimming and J lost 2 bases; unmatched junction nucleotides: 5. CDR3 coding DNA: TGTGCCAGCAGCGTAGGGGGGACTAGCGGCAACACAGATACGCAGTATTTT. It encodes CASSVGGTSGNTDTQYF. The full variable domain, its missing parts supplied by reference TRBV9 and TRBJ2-3, is DSGVTQTPKHLITATGQRVTLRCSPRSGDLSVYWYQQSLDQGLQFLIQYYNGEERAKGNILERFSAQQFPDLHSELNLSSLELGDSALYFCASSVGGTSGNTDTQYFGPGTRLTVL.

This chain connects TRBV5-1 to TRBJ1-2, with D uncertain. The CDR3 sequence is 15 residues long. Trimming shortened V by 0 bases and J by 8 bases, and 17 bases separated the two germline ends. Germline V CDR1 and CDR2: SGHRS, YFSETQ. The CDR3 region has the DNA TGCGCCAGCAGCTTGGCCCCGGGCGGAGGGCGCGGCTACACCTTC. This gives the protein CASSLAPGGGRGYTF. The variable domain in full, completed from reference TRBV5-1 and TRBJ1-2, reads KAGVTQTPRYLIKTRGQQVTLSCSPISGHRSVSWYQQTPGQGLQFLFEYFSETQRNKGNFPGRFSGRQFSNSRSEMNVSTLELGDSALYLCASSLAPGGGRGYTFGSGTRLTVV.

In this sample, this clone turned up a few times. The chain is built from TRBV4-3 and TRBJ2-7; TRBD2 matches 8 bases. There are 15 residues in the CDR3. Germline CDR1 is LGHNA and CDR2 is YSLEER. The junction had 4 bases not matched to a gene; V was cut back by 1 base and J by 2 bases. The CDR3 sequence: CASSQGASGPYEQYF. In nucleotides, the CDR3 is TGCGCCAGCAGCCAAGGGGCTAGCGGGCCCTACGAGCAGTACTTC.

The chain is built from TRBV30 and TRBJ2-3; 8 bases line up with TRBD2. V was clipped by 6 bases and J by 7 bases; unmatched bases: 9. Per germline, CDR1 GTSNPN and CDR2 SVGIG (reference sequence). The CDR3 covers 13 residues. Here the CDR3 reads CACAGGRIHTQYF. For the CDR3, the DNA is TGTGCCTGCGCGGGAGGTAGAATCCATACGCAGTATTTT.

Here the CDR3 reads CASFGTGGIYEQYF. The CDR3 nucleotides are TGTGCCAGCTTTGGGACAGGGGGGATATACGAGCAGTACTTC. V usage is TRBV6-6 and J usage is TRBJ2-7; 11 nucleotides match TRBD1. Germline assignment: CDR1 MNHNY and CDR2 SVGAGI (reference sequence). Trimming removed 8 bases from V and 4 bases from J; junction bases left unmatched: 7. This CDR3 has 14 amino acids.

The chain combines TRBV28 with TRBJ2-3, with no clear D. The ends were cut back, 2 bases at V and 6 bases at J, with 12 bases in the middle. CDR1 and CDR2 (germline): MDHEN, SYDVKM. The CDR3 spans 14 residues. CDR3 DNA: TGTGCCAGCAGTTTAATTAAACTTGCGGATACGCAGTATTTT. Translated, it gives CASSLIKLADTQYF.

The chain combines TRBV9 with TRBJ2-1, with 10 bases lining up with TRBD2. Germline CDR1 reads SGDLS; CDR2 reads YYNGEE. The CDR3 is 18 amino acids. V lost 0 bases and J lost 6; bases outside the gene matches: 12. The CDR3 reads CASSVAPGSGRRPNEQFF. In nucleotides, the CDR3 is TGTGCCAGCAGCGTAGCTCCGGGTAGCGGGAGGCGTCCCAATGAGCAGTTCTTC.

The chain recombines TRBV5-4 with TRBJ2-1, with 7 bases matching TRBD2. Trimming took 5 bases from V and 9 from J; bases not matched to a gene: 17. Germline V lookup: CDR1 SGHNT, CDR2 YYREEE (reference sequence). The CDR3 has 16 amino acids. The CDR3 spells CASSQGAGVFLGEQFF. For the CDR3, the DNA is TGTGCCAGCAGTCAGGGCGCGGGGGTTTTTTTGGGTGAGCAGTTCTTC.

This clone was observed a single time. V gene TRBV2 combines with J gene TRBJ2-5; D remains unclear. The CDR3 contains 13 residues. The V end was cut by 4 bases, the J end by 1 base, with 7 bases between. Germline CDR1 reads SNHLY; CDR2 reads FYNNEI. The CDR3 DNA reads TGTGCCAGCAGTGTGAACAGCCAAGAGACCCAGTACTTC. It is translated as CASSVNSQETQYF.

The chain uses TRBV28 and TRBJ1-1; D gene uncertain. The V gene's germline CDR1 is MDHEN and CDR2 SYDVKM. Trimming took off 7 bases at V and 1 base at J, with 16 bases between the two ends. The CDR3 is 15 residues long. In DNA form, the CDR3 reads TGTGCCAGCACGACGGGCGGAGCGGGGAACACTGAAGCTTTCTTT. Its translation is CASTTGGAGNTEAFF. Combining the CDR3 with reference TRBV28 and TRBJ1-1 gives the whole variable domain DVKVTQSSRYLVKRTGEKVFLECVQDMDHENMFWYRQDPGLGLRLIYFSYDVKMKEKGDIPEGYSVSREKKERFSLILESASTNQTSMYLCASTTGGAGNTEAFFGQGTRLTVV.